This T cell receptor beta chain appears in the sequencing data of a study of blood T cell repertoires in COVID-19 (dated by TCRdb to 2019 to 2021). The study in broad terms: Collaborator samples came from the United States, Italy and Spain and covered acute and convalescent phases of COVID-19. The material from the prospective study consisted of cDNA or gDNA derived from T cells, B-cell-depleted T cells, or PBMCs. Deeply sampled blood TCRbeta repertoires from subjects exposed to, actively infected with, or recovered from COVID-19 were included in the dataset. The repertoires were made available in a free public database intended to serve as a resource for research on the immune response to SARS-CoV-2. The samples were drawn from two sources: the first 160 participants of the ongoing ImmuneRACE study, and over 950 subjects contributed by 6 global collaborators. Sample metadata almost always included a de-identified subject ID, COVID-19 status, age in years and sex. Where available, HLA class I and class II types were obtained from metadata supplied by the sample provider rather than from assay-based typing.

Reading the germline V gene gives CDR1 SGHRS and CDR2 YFSETQ. The V and J ends are trimmed by 2 bases and 4 bases, leaving 5 bases between them. The CDR3 covers 12 residues, taking in both the cysteine and the phenylalanine. The read is trimmed to its CDR3 DNA, 36 bases read in frame from base 1. Here is what the overall study found, with its caveats: The amount of clinical and demographic metadata varied by source and participant and was provided uncurated.

The collaborating institutions used their own protocols to collect whole blood in K2EDTA tubes. Collaborator samples were shipped for TCRbeta analysis as frozen whole blood, isolated PBMCs, or DNA extracted from either sample type. TCRbeta CDR3 regions were amplified from genomic DNA by means of the immunoSEQ Assay, a bias-controlled multiplex PCR. The study's processing was this. The number of nucleated cells in each sample was estimated by amplification of reference gene primers within the assay. To quantify the absolute abundance of each unique TCRbeta CDR3 rearrangement, sequence reads were collapsed and filtered. For each sample, productive Simpson clonality was calculated as the square root of Simpson's diversity index across productive rearrangements. What TCRdb holds here is the immuneACCESS table cut down to in-frame rearrangements. Part of the clones is not present; checked against another copy, under half of the missing clones reflect an unresolved V gene, and the others are unexplained. That table gives V, J and clone size, and the DNA gave D and trimming. The sample records fewer than 200,000 clones, around 89% of which are singletons. The top ten clones comprise approximately 24% of the sample.

On this clone: No antigen is known for it. Base qualities are not recorded, but no much larger clone differs from it by a single base.

The sequence was collected from a man aged 55 to 70 with acute or convalescent COVID-19. The sample was peripheral blood. The V and J genes are TRBV5-1 and TRBJ2-3; the D gene lacks a confident call. The CDR3 region reads CASSFPADTQYF. In nucleotide form, the sequence is TGCGCCAGCAGCTTCCCGGCAGATACGCAGTATTTT.